Each of the 10 T cell receptor beta chains below was sequenced from the same sample in a study of blood T cell repertoires in COVID-19. Clones were sequenced by immunoSEQ multiplex PCR, and TCRdb holds only the in-frame ones, with some missing. The data show around 180,000 clones, roughly 78% seen once. The specimen was peripheral blood. The receptors stem from a man aged 70-80 years with active or convalescent COVID-19.

V is TRBV4-2 and J is TRBJ2-5; D gene unclear. The CDR3 length is 14 residues. Between the trimmed V and J ends, which lost 1 base and 4 bases, there was a span of 10 bases. Germline CDR1 is LGHNA and CDR2 is YNFKEQ. The DNA for the CDR3 is TGTGCCAGCAGCCAAGTTCTAGAGGCAGAGACCCAGTACTTC. Encoded protein: CASSQVLEAETQYF.

Here the CDR3 reads CAWELGQGLSEAFF. The DNA of the CDR3 is TGTGCCTGGGAACTGGGACAGGGGCTATCTGAAGCTTTCTTT. This chain uses TRBV30 with TRBJ1-1; 10 bases are shared with TRBD1. With 5 bases clipped from V and 6 bases from J, the junction kept 9 bases outside the gene matches. CDR3 length: 14 residues. Germline CDR1 is GTSNPN and CDR2 is SVGIG (reference sequence).

V is TRBV28 and J is TRBJ1-5, with TRBD1 as a possible D gene (5 bases). The CDR3 loop spans 16 amino acids. V was trimmed by 3 bases and J by 1 base, leaving 13 bases between them. Per the germline V gene, CDR1 is MDHEN and CDR2 is SYDVKM. The CDR3 loop is CASSLWAGSSNQPQHF. The CDR3 DNA follows: TGTGCCAGCAGTTTGTGGGCAGGGTCGAGCAATCAGCCCCAGCATTTT.

Only one count was recorded for this clone. This chain links TRBV14 with TRBJ1-1; 11 bases line up with TRBD1. There are 16 residues in the CDR3. The trim removed 4 bases at V and 4 bases at J, leaving 8 bases unmatched. Germline lookup yields CDR1 SGHDN and CDR2 FVKESK. The CDR3 bases are TGTGCCAGCAGCCTTTGGGGGACAGGGGGATCCACTGAAGCTTTCTTT. Its protein is CASSLWGTGGSTEAFF.

The chain recombines TRBV15 with TRBJ1-5, with 7 positions matching TRBD1. This CDR3 is built from 16 residues. V trimming: 0 bases; J trimming: 9 bases; junction bases outside the gene matches: 11. From germline, CDR1 is LNHNV and CDR2 YYDKDF (reference sequence). In DNA form, the CDR3 reads TGTGCCACCAGCAGAGATCCCAGCCGACAGGGTCTGCCCCAGCATTTT. Translated, it gives CATSRDPSRQGLPQHF.

This rearrangement joins TRBV6-5 to TRBJ2-1; TRBD2 matches 12 bases. The CDR3 contains 15 residues. V was pared by 5 bases and J by 4 bases, with 3 bases of the junction left unmatched. The germline V gene encodes CDR1 MNHEY and CDR2 SVGAGI. CDR3 in amino acids: CASSPGLAGYNEQFF. CDR3 DNA sequence: TGTGCCAGCAGTCCCGGACTAGCGGGATACAATGAGCAGTTCTTC.

This clone was detected many times. The rearrangement uses TRBV19 and TRBJ1-2; D uncertain. Germline assignment: CDR1 LNHDA and CDR2 SQIVND (reference sequence). The CDR3 totals 12 residues. The V gene lost 3 bases and the J gene lost 7 bases, with 9 bases spanning the gap. The CDR3 sequence is CASSIAGFGYTF. CDR3 DNA sequence: TGTGCCAGTAGTATTGCGGGGTTTGGCTACACCTTC.

This clone was picked up one time. The chain couples TRBV9 to TRBJ2-1; tentative D call: TRBD1 (6 bases). Germline loops: CDR1 SGDLS, CDR2 YYNGEE. V gave up 0 bases and J gave up 10 bases, with 11 bases separating them. This CDR3 is 13 amino acids long. CDR3 amino acids: CASSVESGTEQFF. The CDR3, as DNA: TGTGCCAGCAGCGTAGAGTCGGGGACAGAGCAGTTCTTC.

The chain carries TRBV11-2 and TRBJ1-1; 8 bases agree with TRBD1. Germline-derived CDR1 and CDR2 are SGHAT and FQNNGV. CDR3 length equals 16 residues. V dropped 1 base and J dropped 5; count of bases not matched to a gene: 9. CDR3 in amino acids: CASSLASQGARTEAFF. As DNA, the CDR3 is TGTGCCAGCAGCTTAGCATCCCAGGGGGCGCGGACTGAAGCTTTCTTT. Looking up the rest from reference TRBV11-2 and TRBJ1-1 gives the full variable domain: EAGVAQSPRYKIIEKRQSVAFWCNPISGHATLYWYQQILGQGPKLLIQFQNNGVVDDSQLPKDRFSAERLKGVDSTLKIQPAKLEDSAVYLCASSLASQGARTEAFFGQGTRLTVV.

This rearrangement joins TRBV24-1 to TRBJ2-2, with 10 bases aligning to TRBD1. Germline CDR1 reads KGHDR; CDR2 reads SFDVKD. V was clipped by 4 bases and J by 3 bases; unmatched bases: 1. The CDR3 has 15 residues. CDR3 in DNA: TGTGCCACCAGTGACGGGACAGGGGACACCGGGGAGCTGTTTTTT. Translated, it gives CATSDGTGDTGELFF.